A single sample is the source of the 10 T cell receptor beta chains below, sequenced in a study of blood T cell repertoires in COVID-19. Produced via immunoSEQ multiplex PCR; TCRdb's table is partial and in-frame only. The data contain roughly 340,000 clones, roughly nine tenths of them singletons. Specimen: PBMCs or T cells enriched from blood (not recorded which). These receptors all come from a man aged 18 to 29 who had recovered from COVID-19.

This chain joins TRBV19 and TRBJ1-5, with a possible D match to TRBD1 (5 bases). The CDR3 runs to 16 residues. Germline lookup yields CDR1 LNHDA and CDR2 SQIVND (reference sequence). With 3 bases removed from V and 5 bases from J, the gap between germline ends came to 17 bases. CDR3 coding DNA: TGTGCCAGTAGTATCCCCCAGCAGGGTTACCATCAGCCCCAGCATTTT. Translated, it gives CASSIPQQGYHQPQHF.

This clone was seen once. This chain connects TRBV4-1 to TRBJ1-6; 9 bases align to TRBD1. CDR1 is MGHRA and CDR2 is YSYEKL in the germline V gene. This CDR3 spans 15 amino acids. Trimming took 0 bases from V and 10 from J; bases not matched to a gene: 4. This chain's CDR3 is CASSQDYRGRSPLHF. For the CDR3, the DNA is TGCGCCAGCAGCCAAGACTACAGGGGGCGGTCACCCCTCCACTTT.

V is TRBV6-5 and J is TRBJ1-6; the match to TRBD1 covers 7 bases. CDR1 and CDR2 from the germline V gene are MNHEY and SVGAGI. The V gene end was trimmed by 10 bases and the J gene end by 5 bases; junction bases not matched to a gene: 5. The CDR3 loop spans 13 amino acids. CDR3 nucleotides: TGTGCCACTGCAGACAGGGATAATTCACCCCTCCACTTT. Translation: CATADRDNSPLHF.

Note on this clone: Other DNA sequences in this sample translate to the same CDR3. The V call is TRBV25-1, the J call TRBJ1-2; weak D call: TRBD1 (5 bases). The CDR3 is made up of 12 amino acids. Between the trimmed V and J ends, which lost 2 bases and 7 bases, there was a span of 8 bases. Per germline, CDR1 MGHDK and CDR2 SYGVNS. The CDR3 DNA reads as TGTGCCAGCAGTGAAGGGGCCGGTGGCTACACCTTC. It translates to CASSEGAGGYTF.

V and J are TRBV15 and TRBJ1-1, with 8 nucleotides matching TRBD1. CDR1 and CDR2 from the germline V gene are LNHNV and YYDKDF (reference sequence). The CDR3 is made up of 15 amino acids. Germline trimming cut 5 bases from V and 4 bases from J; bases unmatched to any gene: 9. Here the CDR3 DNA reads TGTGCCACCAGCCGAGTCACACAGGGGGGCACTGAAGCTTTCTTT. This codes for CATSRVTQGGTEAFF.

This clone was recorded a few times. The gene calls are TRBV6-1 and TRBJ2-7, with 7 positions matching TRBD1. The junction had 3 bases not matched to a gene; V was cut back by 1 base and J by 0 bases. Germline V gene sequence: CDR1 MNHNS, CDR2 SASEGT. This CDR3 contains 15 residues. CDR3 nucleotide sequence: TGTGCCAGCAGTGAAGAGGCAGGGGGCTCCTACGAGCAGTACTTC. Translating it yields CASSEEAGGSYEQYF.

This clone appeared a single time. The sample has other DNA sequences that encode this CDR3 too. The rearrangement uses TRBV6-5 and TRBJ1-1; no definite D call. V dropped 0 bases and J dropped 5 bases, with 7 bases sitting between them. The CDR3 covers 13 residues. Germline CDR1 reads MNHEY; CDR2 reads SVGAGI. The CDR3 DNA sequence: TGTGCCAGCAGTTACTCGCGAGGTACTGAAGCTTTCTTT. Translated, it gives CASSYSRGTEAFF.

This sequence joins TRBV7-9 and TRBJ2-2, with 11 bases that match TRBD1. The V and J ends lost 5 bases and 7 bases, in that order; junction bases with no gene match: 3. Looked up from germline, CDR1 is SEHNR and CDR2 is FQNEAQ (reference sequence). The CDR3 has 14 residues. The CDR3: CASSRTGGDGELFF. The DNA of the CDR3 is TGTGCCAGCAGCCGGACAGGGGGCGACGGGGAGCTGTTTTTT.

In this sample, this clone turned up a few times. The chain recombines TRBV5-1 with TRBJ2-7; the match to TRBD1 covers 10 bases. CDR1 and CDR2 (germline): SGHRS, YFSETQ. J lost 0 bases, V lost 4 bases, and 1 base had no gene match. This CDR3 spans 14 amino acids. The CDR3 sequence is CASSRTGGSYEQYF. DNA for the CDR3: TGCGCCAGCAGCAGGACAGGGGGCTCCTACGAGCAGTACTTC.

This chain connects TRBV19 to TRBJ1-5; 7 bases line up with TRBD1. J was trimmed by 7 bases and V by 3 bases; bases with no gene match: 6. The CDR3 runs 14 residues. Per the germline V gene, CDR1 is LNHDA and CDR2 is SQIVND (reference sequence). Written as DNA, the CDR3 is TGTGCCAGTAGTATGGGGCAGGGGGGCCAGCCCCAGCATTTT. Protein product: CASSMGQGGQPQHF.